These 7 T cell receptor beta chains came from one sample sequenced in a study of early T cells in non-severe SARS-CoV-2 infection. MiXCR, applied by TCRdb to the 5' RACE reads, yields one record per CDR3 protein. The profile shows 43,000 or so distinct CDR3 sequences, less than 8.5% of them singletons. The sequencing sample was made of whole blood. Every receptor here comes from an adult who was a healthcare worker with PCR-confirmed SARS-CoV-2 infection or an uninfected control (not recorded which).

Comments on this clonotype: This may stem from a read error, because a much larger clone lies one nucleotide away. The CDR3 sequence is CPTSESGRVTDTQYF. The CDR3 DNA reads as TGTCCCACCAGTGAATCGGGGAGAGTCACAGATACGCAGTATTTT. The V gene is TRBV24-1, the J gene TRBJ2-3, with D perhaps matching TRBD2 (5 bases). The CDR3 consists of 15 residues. The germline CDR1 and CDR2 sequences are KGHDR and SFDVKD.

This clonotype showed up many times. At one end, the junction sequence differs from germline, possibly due to a read error. The V and J genes are TRBV7-7 and TRBJ2-2, with D hard to call. The CDR3 sequence is 14 residues long. Germline lookup yields CDR1 SSHAT and CDR2 FNYEAQ (reference sequence). CDR3 nucleotide sequence: TGTGCTAGCAGCTTAGGTCGGTCCACCGGGGAGCTGTTTTTT. Its translation: CASSLGRSTGELFF.

This clonotype came up once. A clone one base away is much larger, so this may be a read error. The chain couples TRBV27 to TRBJ1-5; D might be TRBD1 (5 bases). The CDR3 length is 13 residues. Trimming left V 4 bases short and J 9 bases short, with 13 bases between. CDR1 and CDR2 from the germline V gene are MNHEY and SMNVEV (reference sequence). This chain's CDR3 is CASSSTVHRPQHF. In nucleotides, the CDR3 is TGTGCCAGCAGTTCGACAGTTCATCGGCCCCAGCATTTT.

The chain employs TRBV10-1 and TRBJ2-3, with 9 positions matching TRBD2. V lost 2 bases to trimming and J lost 0 bases; unmatched junction nucleotides: 0. CDR1 is WNHNN and CDR2 is SYGVQD in the germline V gene (reference sequence). The CDR3 is made up of 15 amino acids. CDR3 sequence: CASSETSGSTDTQYF. The CDR3, as DNA: TGCGCCAGCAGTGAGACTAGCGGGAGCACAGATACGCAGTATTTT.

This clonotype occurred many times. The rearrangement joins TRBV28 to TRBJ1-2, with D possibly matching TRBD1 (6 bases). The CDR3 contains 14 residues. Trimming shortened V by 5 bases and J by 4 bases, and 14 bases separated the two germline ends. The germline CDR1 and CDR2 sequences are MDHEN and SYDVKM. The chain's CDR3 is CASSLHGQIYGYTF. CDR3 nucleotides: TGTGCCAGCAGTCTCCATGGACAGATCTATGGCTACACCTTC.

The table lists this clonotype with a few counts. V is TRBV10-3 and J is TRBJ2-2, with 7 bases matching TRBD2. The V gene end was trimmed by 10 bases and the J gene end by 7 bases; junction bases not matched to a gene: 18. The CDR3 has 16 residues. Germline CDR1 ENHRY, CDR2 SYGVKD. The CDR3 DNA follows: TGTGCCACCCAACCAGGAGCGGGGTCGTTGGTCGGGGAGCTGTTTTTT. This codes for CATQPGAGSLVGELFF.

The chain has TRBV27 and TRBJ1-6; D might be TRBD1 (5 bases). Germline V gene data show CDR1 as MNHEY and CDR2 as SMNVEV (reference sequence). The CDR3 has 14 amino acids. Trimming pared 5 bases from V and 10 bases from J, leaving 15 bases between. The CDR3 spells CASSALGGRSPLHF. The CDR3 nucleotides read TGTGCCAGCAGTGCGCTTGGGGGTAGATCACCCCTCCACTTT.